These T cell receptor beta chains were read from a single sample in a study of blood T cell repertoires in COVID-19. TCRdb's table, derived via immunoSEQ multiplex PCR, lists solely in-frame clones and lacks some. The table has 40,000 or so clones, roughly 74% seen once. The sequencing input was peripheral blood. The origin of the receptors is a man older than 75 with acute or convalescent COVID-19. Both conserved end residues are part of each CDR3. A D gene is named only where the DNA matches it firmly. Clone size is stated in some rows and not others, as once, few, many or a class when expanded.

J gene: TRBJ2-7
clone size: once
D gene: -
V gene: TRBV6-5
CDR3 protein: CASSYSNPPYEQYF
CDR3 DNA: TGTGCCAGCAGTTACTCTAATCCTCCCTACGAGCAGTACTTC

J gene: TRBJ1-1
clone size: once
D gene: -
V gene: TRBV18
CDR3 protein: CASSYGGDTEAFF
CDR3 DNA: TGTGCCAGCTCATACGGGGGGGACACTGAAGCTTTCTTT

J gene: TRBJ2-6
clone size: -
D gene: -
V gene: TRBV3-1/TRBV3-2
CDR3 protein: CASSQDLTAGANVLTF
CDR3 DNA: TGTGCCAGCAGCCAAGATCTTACAGCTGGGGCCAACGTCCTGACTTTC

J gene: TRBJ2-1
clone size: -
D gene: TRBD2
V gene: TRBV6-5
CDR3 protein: CASSKGLASFGEQFF
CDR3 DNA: TGTGCCAGCAGTAAGGGACTAGCCAGTTTTGGTGAGCAGTTCTTC

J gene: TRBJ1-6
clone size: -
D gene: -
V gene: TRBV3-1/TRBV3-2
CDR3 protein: CASSQEDVVGSPLHF
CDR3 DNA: TGTGCCAGCAGCCAAGAAGATGTAGTTGGTTCACCCCTCCACTTT

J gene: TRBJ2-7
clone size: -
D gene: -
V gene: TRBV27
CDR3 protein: CASSPRQGGREQYF
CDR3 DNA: TGTGCCAGCAGTCCCCGCCAGGGGGGTCGCGAGCAGTACTTC

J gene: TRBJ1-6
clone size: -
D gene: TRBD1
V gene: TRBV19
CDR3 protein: CASADRAPPLHF
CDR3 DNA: TGTGCCAGCGCCGACAGGGCCCCACCCCTCCACTTT

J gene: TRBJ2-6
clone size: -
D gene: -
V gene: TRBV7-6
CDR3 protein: CASSLSPLGGANVLTF
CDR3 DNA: TGTGCCAGCAGTTTGTCCCCGCTCGGTGGGGCCAACGTCCTGACTTTC

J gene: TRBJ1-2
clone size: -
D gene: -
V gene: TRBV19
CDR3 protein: CASREGDYGYTF
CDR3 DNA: TGTGCCAGTAGAGAGGGAGACTATGGCTACACCTTC

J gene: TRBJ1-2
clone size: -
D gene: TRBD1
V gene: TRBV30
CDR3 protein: CAWSYGTGNGYTF
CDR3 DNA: TGTGCCTGGAGTTACGGGACAGGGAATGGCTACACCTTC

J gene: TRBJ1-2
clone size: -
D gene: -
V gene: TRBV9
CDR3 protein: CASSVGGTGGYGYTF
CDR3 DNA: TGTGCCAGCAGCGTAGGAGGAACAGGCGGCTATGGCTACACCTTC

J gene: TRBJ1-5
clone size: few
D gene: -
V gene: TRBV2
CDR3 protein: CASTSDGGNQPQHF
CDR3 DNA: TGTGCCAGCACAAGTGACGGGGGCAATCAGCCCCAGCATTTT